These 29 T cell receptor beta chains share one sample of origin, sequenced in a study of coeliac disease. Measured with immunoSEQ multiplex PCR; TCRdb has only the in-frame clones, and not every one. The sample has about 6,600 clones, 65% to 80% seen once. These receptors lack a known antigen. Study-wide results and limits: Active celiac intraepithelial and lamina propria samples had lower TRB and TRG clonality than control samples.

Sequenced: lamina propria lymphocytes from the gut. Receptors originate from a woman aged 18-30 years with active celiac disease.

The rearrangement links TRBV6-5 to TRBJ1-4; weak D call: TRBD1 (6 bases). CDR3 length: 14 amino acids. Looked up from germline, CDR1 is MNHEY and CDR2 is SVGAGI. V lost 6 bases and J 5 bases, leaving 13 bases between the germline ends. This chain's CDR3 is CASRGHGINEKLFF. CDR3 DNA: TGTGCCAGCAGGGGACATGGTATCAATGAAAAACTGTTTTTT.

V usage is TRBV7-5 and J usage is TRBJ2-7; the table gives TRBD2 as D, unverified against the DNA. TRBV7-5 is recorded as a pseudogene. The CDR3 has 15 amino acids. The CDR3 protein is CVRSPAYSGEYEQYF. The CDR3, as DNA: TGTGTCAGAAGCCCGGCATACTCCGGGGAGTACGAGCAGTACTTC.

The rearrangement links TRBV28 to TRBJ2-3; 11 nucleotides agree with TRBD2. The germline gives CDR1 MDHEN, CDR2 SYDVKM. The trim removed 4 bases at V and 7 bases at J, leaving 13 bases unmatched. The CDR3 extends over 17 amino acids. The CDR3 nucleotides read TGTGCCAGCAGTTCCCCCTATTCTAGCGGGAGGTCGCATACGCAGTATTTT. The encoded protein is CASSSPYSSGRSHTQYF.

The chain carries TRBV4-2 and TRBJ1-5; 9 bases align to TRBD1. The germline V gene encodes CDR1 LGHNA and CDR2 YNFKEQ. V lost 0 bases to trimming and J lost 6 bases; unmatched junction nucleotides: 3. The CDR3 has 15 residues. CDR3 bases: TGTGCCAGCAGCCAAGACCGACAGGGGGGTCAGCCCCAGCATTTT. This gives the protein CASSQDRQGGQPQHF.

This clone has a single count. The chain carries TRBV15 and TRBJ2-2; 7 nucleotides align to TRBD2. This CDR3 spans 16 amino acids. V trimming: 1 base; J trimming: 1 base; junction bases outside the gene matches: 3. Germline V gene data show CDR1 as LNHNV and CDR2 as YYDKDF (reference sequence). For the CDR3, the DNA is TGTGCCACCAGCAGAGTGGTAGCGGGGAACACCGGGGAGCTGTTTTTT. It specifies CATSRVVAGNTGELFF.

The chain is built from TRBV10-2 and TRBJ1-1; D call uncertain. The V end lost 1 base, the J end lost 5 bases, and 14 bases lay between the germline ends. Germline V gene data show CDR1 as WSHSY and CDR2 as SAAADI. This CDR3 has 15 amino acids. The CDR3: CASSEYWTEGTEAFF. Written as DNA, the CDR3 is TGCGCCAGCAGTGAGTACTGGACCGAGGGTACTGAAGCTTTCTTT.

This clone has just a few counts. The gene calls are TRBV29-1 and TRBJ2-3, with TRBD1 matching over 10 bases. V lost 3 bases and J lost 8; bases outside the gene matches: 11. The germline V gene encodes CDR1 SQVTM and CDR2 ANQGSEA. CDR3 length equals 15 residues. The CDR3 DNA sequence: TGCAGCGTTGACGGGGGACAGGGGTTTCGAGGTACGCAGTATTTT. Translating it yields CSVDGGQGFRGTQYF.

DNA of the CDR3: TGTGCCAGCAGCTTGAGACTAGCGGGAGGAGAAGAGCAGTTCTTC. Translation gives CASSLRLAGGEEQFF. The chain uses TRBV5-4 and TRBJ2-1; 13 bases match TRBD2. The CDR3 extends over 15 amino acids. Germline V gives CDR1 SGHNT, CDR2 YYREEE (reference sequence). V was clipped by 1 base and J by 10 bases; unmatched bases: 5.

The chain carries TRBV6-5 and TRBJ2-7; D uncertain. CDR3 size: 13 residues. Per the germline V gene, CDR1 is MNHEY and CDR2 is SVGAGI. The V end lost 5 bases, the J end lost 2 bases, and 10 bases lay between the germline ends. In DNA form, the CDR3 reads TGTGCCAGCAGTCGACGGAGCACCTACGAGCAGTACTTC. It yields the protein CASSRRSTYEQYF.

This CDR3 is CASSEINTRYGLRYGYTF. The CDR3 DNA reads as TGTGCCAGCAGTGAAATAAATACCCGTTACGGACTTCGGTATGGCTACACCTTC. The chain is built from TRBV2 and TRBJ1-2; D is unresolved. This CDR3 has 18 amino acids. Trimming left V 2 bases short and J 5 bases short, with 24 bases between. CDR1 SNHLY and CDR2 FYNNEI come from the germline V gene.

The V gene is TRBV11-2, the J gene TRBJ1-1; D unresolved. Deletions cut 3 bases from V and 6 bases from J, with 14 bases between. Germline CDR1 is SGHAT and CDR2 is FQNNGV. This CDR3 has 14 amino acids. DNA of the CDR3: TGTGCCAGCAGCTTGAGGGCGACAAACGCTGAAGCTTTCTTT. Amino acids: CASSLRATNAEAFF.

This rearrangement joins TRBV7-3 to TRBJ2-1, with D perhaps matching TRBD2 (7 bases). From germline, CDR1 is SGHTA and CDR2 FQGTGA. There are 16 residues in the CDR3. V lost 6 bases to trimming and J lost 7 bases, with 22 bases between them. Here the CDR3 reads CASSQIAGAGRNEQFF. CDR3 nucleotides: TGTGCCAGCAGTCAAATCGCGGGGGCTGGACGGAATGAGCAGTTCTTC.

The chain employs TRBV5-1 and TRBJ1-1; a possible D gene is TRBD1 (6 bases). Trimming stripped 3 bases from V and 0 bases from J, with 18 bases between. The germline V gene has CDR1 SGHRS and CDR2 YFSETQ. This CDR3 comprises 17 residues. CDR3 residues: CASSSGDWVRMNTEAFF. The CDR3 nucleotides are TGCGCCAGCAGCTCAGGGGATTGGGTTCGGATGAACACTGAAGCTTTCTTT.

V is TRBV6-5 and J is TRBJ1-2, with 8 bases aligning to TRBD1. V trimming: 6 bases; J trimming: 3 bases; junction bases outside the gene matches: 3. The CDR3 spans 13 residues. Germline V gene lookup returns CDR1 MNHEY and CDR2 SVGAGI. The CDR3 bases are TGTGCCAGCAGGGGACAGGTATACTATGGCTACACCTTC. Translated: CASRGQVYYGYTF.

The chain has TRBV19 and TRBJ2-5; 8 nucleotides agree with TRBD1. V was clipped by 4 bases and J by 3 bases; unmatched bases: 7. The CDR3 covers 15 residues. Germline CDR1 and CDR2: LNHDA and SQIVND (reference sequence). CDR3 sequence (DNA): TGTGCCAGTAGTACGACAGGGGTAGAAGAAGAGACCCAGTACTTC. Its protein product is CASSTTGVEEETQYF.

V gene TRBV11-2 combines with J gene TRBJ1-2, with no clear D. The CDR3 is 15 residues long. CDR1 SGHAT and CDR2 FQNNGV come from the germline V gene. V lost 5 bases and J lost 0, with 13 bases in between. CDR3 nucleotides: TGTGCCAGCAGCCCAGGAGGTGGCCCTAACTATGGCTACACCTTC. This translates into CASSPGGGPNYGYTF.

This chain joins TRBV6-5 and TRBJ1-2; 8 bases align to TRBD1. Trimming cost V 5 bases and J 2 bases; bases outside gene matches: 7. The CDR3 runs 15 residues. Germline V gene sequence: CDR1 MNHEY, CDR2 SVGAGI. This chain's CDR3 is CASSLTGGANYGYTF. CDR3 DNA: TGTGCCAGCAGTCTTACAGGGGGTGCCAACTATGGCTACACCTTC.

This clone was seen only a few times. This rearrangement joins TRBV18 to TRBJ1-1, with D perhaps TRBD1 (5 bases). Germline V CDR1 and CDR2: KGHSH, LQKENI. This CDR3 is built from 14 residues. Trimming left V 5 bases short and J 2 bases short, with 12 bases between. The chain's CDR3 is CASSSPGGNTEAFF. The CDR3 DNA sequence: TGTGCCAGCTCATCCCCGGGGGGAAACACTGAAGCTTTCTTT.

The chain links TRBV25-1 to TRBJ2-7, with D perhaps TRBD2 (5 bases). In germline, CDR1 is MGHDK, CDR2 SYGVNS. Trimming stripped 4 bases from V and 5 bases from J, with 12 bases between. The CDR3 runs to 13 residues. As DNA, the CDR3 is TGTGCCAGCAGTGGCTCTAGCAGCGACGAGCAGTACTTC. Amino acids: CASSGSSSDEQYF.

Only one count was recorded for this clone. The chain uses TRBV19 and TRBJ1-2; 7 bases map to TRBD1. Germline-derived CDR1 and CDR2 are LNHDA and SQIVND (reference sequence). The ends lost 7 bases at V and 8 bases at J; junction bases unmatched: 16. The CDR3 is 15 residues long. For the CDR3, the DNA is TGTGCCAGTAATCCCAAACGACAGGGACGGGACGGCTACACCTTC. This encodes CASNPKRQGRDGYTF.

The CDR3 protein is CASSSGTGGRYNEQFF. The CDR3 DNA reads TGTGCCAGCAGCTCCGGGACAGGGGGGCGCTACAATGAGCAGTTCTTC. V usage is TRBV5-5 and J usage is TRBJ2-1, with 11 bases aligning to TRBD1. This CDR3 is 16 amino acids long. Germline values: CDR1 SGHKS, CDR2 YYEKEE (reference sequence). V dropped 3 bases and J dropped 3; count of bases not matched to a gene: 5.

The gene calls are TRBV10-2 and TRBJ2-1; 9 bases align to TRBD2. The V gene end was trimmed by 2 bases and the J gene end by 7 bases; junction bases not matched to a gene: 6. CDR1 is WSHSY, CDR2 SAAADI, per germline. CDR3 size: 15 residues. The DNA of the CDR3 is TGCGCCAGCAGTGAGGCCAGCGGGGGGTGGAATGAGCAGTTCTTC. This gives the protein CASSEASGGWNEQFF.

This clone counts as large. This chain connects TRBV7-8 to TRBJ2-7, with D possibly TRBD1 on 5 matching bases. CDR1 and CDR2 (germline): SGHVS, FQNEAQ. V was trimmed by 5 bases and J by 4 bases, leaving 12 bases between them. This CDR3 has 13 residues. CDR3 sequence reads: CASSVGQAYEQYF. The DNA for the CDR3 is TGTGCCAGCAGCGTTGGACAAGCATACGAGCAGTACTTC.

Only one count was recorded for this clone. The chain links TRBV7-8 to TRBJ1-2; unclear D gene. Germline loops: CDR1 SGHVS, CDR2 FQNEAQ. This CDR3 has 12 amino acids. Trimming pared 1 base from V and 5 bases from J, leaving 5 bases between. The CDR3 DNA reads as TGTGCCAGCAGCTTAGACAGTTATGGCTACACCTTC. Translating it yields CASSLDSYGYTF.

The J gene is TRBJ1-6, the V gene TRBV6-6, with TRBD1 matching 8 bases. V gave up 5 bases and J gave up 12 bases; unmatched junction bases: 6. Germline lookup yields CDR1 MNHNY and CDR2 SVGAGI (reference sequence). The CDR3 runs 13 residues. The CDR3 nucleotides are TGTGCCAGCAGTCTCAGGGGGCGAGGACCCCTCCACTTT. It translates to CASSLRGRGPLHF.

This clone was counted a single time. This chain links TRBV2 with TRBJ1-2, with TRBD1 identical over 7 bases. The CDR3 spans 13 residues. V shed 5 bases, J shed 6 bases, and the junction held 6 bases outside the gene matches. Germline V gene sequence: CDR1 SNHLY, CDR2 FYNNEI. CDR3 in amino acids: CASSLTGSNGYTF. The DNA for the CDR3 is TGTGCCAGCAGTCTGACAGGGTCGAATGGCTACACCTTC. The complete variable domain, with remaining parts taken from reference TRBV2 and TRBJ1-2, reads EPEVTQTPSHQVTQMGQEVILRCVPISNHLYFYWYRQILGQKVEFLVSFYNNEISEKSEIFDDQFSVERPDGSNFTLKIRSTKLEDSAMYFCASSLTGSNGYTFGSGTRLTVV.

This rearrangement joins TRBV2 to TRBJ1-2, with TRBD1 identical over 9 bases. The CDR3 sequence is 15 residues long. V shed 6 bases and J 7 bases; nucleotides not matched to a gene: 12. Germline loops: CDR1 SNHLY, CDR2 FYNNEI. CDR3 residues: CASSFNRGQRAGYTF. Here the CDR3 DNA reads TGTGCCAGCAGCTTTAACAGGGGGCAGAGGGCTGGCTACACCTTC.

This clone was recorded only once. The chain couples TRBV5-1 to TRBJ1-2; 9 bases fit TRBD1. This CDR3 spans 16 amino acids. The germline CDR1 and CDR2 sequences are SGHRS and YFSETQ. V was pared by 0 bases and J by 3 bases, with 6 bases of the junction left unmatched. The CDR3 DNA reads as TGCGCCAGCAGCTTGGCAAACAGGGGGCAGGACTATGGCTACACCTTC. Translated, it gives CASSLANRGQDYGYTF.

This chain links TRBV9 with TRBJ2-2; D may be TRBD2 (5 bases). This CDR3 is built from 15 residues. Germline CDR1 SGDLS, CDR2 YYNGEE. V lost 4 bases to trimming and J lost 9 bases, with 19 bases between them. The chain's CDR3 is CASSPSSRTLRELFF. As DNA, the CDR3 is TGTGCCAGCAGCCCTAGCTCACGAACCCTCCGGGAGCTGTTTTTT.